These 7 T cell receptor beta chains were sequenced from one sample in a study of CD8+ T cells in alopecia areata. cDNA prepared by RNA extraction and subsequent reverse transcription served as the template for sequencing. TCRdb's table, derived via immunoSEQ multiplex PCR, lists solely in-frame clones and lacks some. The sample records roughly 150,000 clones, 40% to 60% being singletons. The input for sequencing was CD8+ T cells sorted from blood, taken at week 0. The receptors derive from a human donor with alopecia areata.

The chain employs TRBV27 and TRBJ2-2; unclear D gene. CDR1 is MNHEY and CDR2 is SMNVEV in the germline V gene (reference sequence). The V end was cut by 10 bases, the J end by 4 bases, with 13 bases between. This CDR3 contains 13 residues. CDR3 loop: CATGHKSTGELFF. The CDR3 DNA is TGTGCCACCGGCCATAAGTCCACCGGGGAGCTGTTTTTT.

The chain uses TRBV29-1 and TRBJ1-2, with D perhaps matching TRBD1 (6 bases). The CDR3 spans 14 residues. Germline CDR1 and CDR2: SQVTM and ANQGSEA. Deletions cut 3 bases from V and 0 bases from J, with 11 bases between. CDR3 residues: CSVDGGPSNYGYTF. Here the CDR3 DNA reads TGCAGCGTTGATGGGGGCCCTTCTAACTATGGCTACACCTTC.

This chain connects TRBV19 to TRBJ1-1, with D unresolved. The germline V and J ends were trimmed by 3 bases and 1 base, with 9 bases remaining between them. CDR1 LNHDA and CDR2 SQIVND come from the germline V gene (reference sequence). The CDR3 runs 14 residues. Here the CDR3 reads CASSIPPGNTEAFF. The CDR3 bases are TGTGCCAGTAGTATCCCTCCAGGGAACACTGAAGCTTTCTTT.

This clone was observed a few times. V is TRBV30 and J is TRBJ2-1; D might be TRBD2 (5 bases). Germline V gene data show CDR1 as GTSNPN and CDR2 as SVGIG (reference sequence). The germline V and J ends were trimmed by 2 bases and 8 bases, with 7 bases remaining between them. The CDR3 runs 11 residues. CDR3 sequence (DNA): TGTGCCTGGAGTACGGACTATGAGCAGTTCTTC. Translation gives CAWSTDYEQFF.

The chain carries TRBV4-3 and TRBJ1-1; maybe TRBD1 (5 bases). Trimming took off 0 bases at V and 2 bases at J, with 10 bases between the two ends. Germline V CDR1 and CDR2: LGHNA, YSLEER. The CDR3 extends over 15 amino acids. The CDR3 DNA reads as TGCGCCAGCAGCCAAGACAGGGTACAAAACACTGAAGCTTTCTTT. Translated: CASSQDRVQNTEAFF.

This clone was picked up a small number of times. CDR3 residues: CASSFRDRDTDTQYF. The CDR3 region has the DNA TGTGCCAGCAGCTTCCGGGACAGGGACACAGATACGCAGTATTTT. The gene calls are TRBV7-9 and TRBJ2-3; 9 nucleotides agree with TRBD1. The CDR3 spans 15 residues. V gave up 3 bases and J gave up 2 bases; unmatched junction bases: 3. Germline V gene lookup returns CDR1 SEHNR and CDR2 FQNEAQ (reference sequence).

This rearrangement joins TRBV5-1 to TRBJ2-3; D not certain. This CDR3 has 13 residues. Trimming pared 3 bases from V and 1 base from J, leaving 6 bases between. The V gene's germline CDR1 is SGHRS and CDR2 YFSETQ. In DNA, the CDR3 is TGCGCCAGCAGCTCTGACGGCACAGATACGCAGTATTTT. Translated, it gives CASSSDGTDTQYF.